This T cell receptor beta chain comes out of a study of cytomegalovirus exposure and HLA in healthy donors. Primers included in the PCR were 60 Vbeta and 13 Jbeta primers. TCRdb's table, derived via immunoSEQ multiplex PCR, lists solely in-frame clones and lacks some. The sample carries about 15,000 clones, approximately 57% recorded once. The study, taken as a whole, reports: Previously analyzed data showed that most TCR beta V segments were productive at a frequency of about 87% or about 30%. Later, an analysis showed that TCR beta chains associated with HLA were more clonally expanded than others that were equally common. Sequencing likely generated an artifact that appeared as a cluster of highly shared sequence variants. Associated with cytomegalovirus, according to the listing, were 150 to 200 TCR beta chains.

This clone has only one observation. The antigen is undetermined. Germline V gives CDR1 LNHDA, CDR2 SQIVND (reference sequence). The length of the CDR3 is 11 residues. V was cut by 5 bases and J by 7 bases, with 8 bases left in between. The V and J genes are TRBV19 and TRBJ1-2; D possibly corresponds to TRBD1 (6 bases). This sequence originates from a woman between 50 and 59 years old in good health and CMV-seropositive. Sequenced material: PBMCs. The CDR3 protein is CASSHRVGYTF. In nucleotides, the CDR3 is TGTGCCAGTAGTCACAGGGTTGGCTACACCTTC.